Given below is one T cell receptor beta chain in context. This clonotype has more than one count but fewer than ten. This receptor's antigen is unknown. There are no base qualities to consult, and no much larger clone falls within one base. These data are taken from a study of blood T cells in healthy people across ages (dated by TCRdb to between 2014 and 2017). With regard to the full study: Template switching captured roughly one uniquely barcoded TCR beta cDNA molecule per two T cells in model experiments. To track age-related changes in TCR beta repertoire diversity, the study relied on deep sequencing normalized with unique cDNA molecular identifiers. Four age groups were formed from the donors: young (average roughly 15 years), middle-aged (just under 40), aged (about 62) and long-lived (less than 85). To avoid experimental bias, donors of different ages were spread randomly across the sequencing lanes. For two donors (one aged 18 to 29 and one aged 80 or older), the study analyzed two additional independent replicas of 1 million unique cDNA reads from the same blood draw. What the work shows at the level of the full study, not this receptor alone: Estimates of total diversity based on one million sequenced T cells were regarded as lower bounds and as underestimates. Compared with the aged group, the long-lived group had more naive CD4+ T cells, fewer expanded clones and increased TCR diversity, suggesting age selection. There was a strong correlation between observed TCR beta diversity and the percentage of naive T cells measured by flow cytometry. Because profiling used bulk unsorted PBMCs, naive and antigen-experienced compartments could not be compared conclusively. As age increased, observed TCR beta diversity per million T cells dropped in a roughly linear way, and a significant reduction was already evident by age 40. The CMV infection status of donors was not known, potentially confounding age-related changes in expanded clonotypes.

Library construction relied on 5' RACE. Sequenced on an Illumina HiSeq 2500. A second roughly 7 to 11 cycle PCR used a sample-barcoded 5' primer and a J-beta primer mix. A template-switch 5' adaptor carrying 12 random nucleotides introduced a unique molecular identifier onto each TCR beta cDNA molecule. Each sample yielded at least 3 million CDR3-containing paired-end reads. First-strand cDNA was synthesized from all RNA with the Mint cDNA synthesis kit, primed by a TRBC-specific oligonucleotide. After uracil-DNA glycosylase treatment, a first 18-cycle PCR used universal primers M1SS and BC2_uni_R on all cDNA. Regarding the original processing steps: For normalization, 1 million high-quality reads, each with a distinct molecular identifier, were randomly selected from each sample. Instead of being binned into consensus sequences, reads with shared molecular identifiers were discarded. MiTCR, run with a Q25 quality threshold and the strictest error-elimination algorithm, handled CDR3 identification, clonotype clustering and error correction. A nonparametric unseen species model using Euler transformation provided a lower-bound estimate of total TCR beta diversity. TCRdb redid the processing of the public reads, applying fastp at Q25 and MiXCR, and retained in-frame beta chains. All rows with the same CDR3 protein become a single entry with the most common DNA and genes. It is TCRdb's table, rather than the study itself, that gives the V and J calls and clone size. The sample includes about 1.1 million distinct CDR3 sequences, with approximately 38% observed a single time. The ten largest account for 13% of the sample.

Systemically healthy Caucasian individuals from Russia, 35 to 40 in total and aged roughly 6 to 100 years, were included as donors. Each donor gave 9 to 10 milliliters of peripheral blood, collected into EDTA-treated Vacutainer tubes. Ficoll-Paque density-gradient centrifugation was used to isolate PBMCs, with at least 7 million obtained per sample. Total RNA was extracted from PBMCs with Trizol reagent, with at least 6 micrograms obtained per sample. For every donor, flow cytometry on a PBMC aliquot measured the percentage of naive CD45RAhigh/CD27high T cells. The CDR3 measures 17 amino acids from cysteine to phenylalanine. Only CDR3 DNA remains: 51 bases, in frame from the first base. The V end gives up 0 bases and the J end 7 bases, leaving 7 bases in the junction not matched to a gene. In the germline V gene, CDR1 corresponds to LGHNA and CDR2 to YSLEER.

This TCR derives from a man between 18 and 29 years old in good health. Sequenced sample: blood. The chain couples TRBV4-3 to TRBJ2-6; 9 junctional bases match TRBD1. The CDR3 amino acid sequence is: CASSQETGGEYANVLTF. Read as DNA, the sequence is TGCGCCAGCAGCCAAGAAACAGGGGGCGAGTATGCCAACGTCCTGACTTTC.